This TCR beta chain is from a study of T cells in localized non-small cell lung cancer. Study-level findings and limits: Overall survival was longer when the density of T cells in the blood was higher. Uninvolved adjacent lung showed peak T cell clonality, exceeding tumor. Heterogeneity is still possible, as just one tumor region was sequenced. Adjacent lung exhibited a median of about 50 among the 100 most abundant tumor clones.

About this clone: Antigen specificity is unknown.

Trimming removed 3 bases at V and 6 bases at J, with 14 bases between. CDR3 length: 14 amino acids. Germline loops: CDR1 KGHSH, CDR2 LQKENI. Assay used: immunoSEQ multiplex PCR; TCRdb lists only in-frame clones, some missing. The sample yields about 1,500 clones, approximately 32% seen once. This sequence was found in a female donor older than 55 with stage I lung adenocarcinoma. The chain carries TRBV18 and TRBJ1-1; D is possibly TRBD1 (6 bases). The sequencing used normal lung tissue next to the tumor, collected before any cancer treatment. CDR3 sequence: CASSPGLSGAEAFF. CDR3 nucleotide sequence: TGTGCCAGCTCACCGGGACTCTCAGGGGCTGAAGCTTTCTTT.